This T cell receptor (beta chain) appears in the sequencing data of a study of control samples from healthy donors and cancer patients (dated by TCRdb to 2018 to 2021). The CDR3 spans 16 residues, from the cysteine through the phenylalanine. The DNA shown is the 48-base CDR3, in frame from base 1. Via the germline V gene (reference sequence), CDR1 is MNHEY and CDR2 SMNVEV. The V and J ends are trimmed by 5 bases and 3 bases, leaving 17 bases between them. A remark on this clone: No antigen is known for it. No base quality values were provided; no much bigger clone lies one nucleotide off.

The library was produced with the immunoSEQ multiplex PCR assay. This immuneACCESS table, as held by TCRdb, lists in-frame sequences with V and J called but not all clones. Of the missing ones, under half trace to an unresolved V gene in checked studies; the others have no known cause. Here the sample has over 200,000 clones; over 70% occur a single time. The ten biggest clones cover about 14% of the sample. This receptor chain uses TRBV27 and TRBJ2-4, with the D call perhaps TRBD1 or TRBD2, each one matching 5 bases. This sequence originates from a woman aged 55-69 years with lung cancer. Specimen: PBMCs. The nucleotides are TGTGCCAGCAGTCCTCTAGGGACCCGTGACAAAAACATTCAGTACTTC. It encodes CASSPLGTRDKNIQYF.